This TCR beta chain was obtained from a study of blood T cell repertoires in COVID-19. Across the whole study: COVID-19 samples, acute and convalescent, were from the United States, Italy and Spain. PBMCs, B-cell-depleted T cells, or T cells provided the cDNA or gDNA that made up the material.

Germline assignment: CDR1 MNHEY and CDR2 SVGAGI. The germline V and J ends were trimmed by 7 bases and 8 bases, with 17 bases remaining between them. This CDR3 region has 13 residues. As originally analysed: Amplifying reference gene primers gave estimates of nucleated cell counts. Profiled with immunoSEQ multiplex PCR; TCRdb holds only in-frame clones, not every one. V and J calls and clone size are as listed in that table; D and trimming were resolved from the DNA. The data show over 130,000 clones, 80% to 85% seen once. The genes are TRBV6-5 and TRBJ1-2; perhaps TRBD1 as D (6 bases). Source material: peripheral blood. The source is a woman aged 55-69 years with acute or convalescent COVID-19. The CDR3 sequence is CASTSTGTRGYTF. The CDR3 DNA sequence: TGTGCCAGCACTTCGACAGGAACGCGGGGCTACACCTTC.